Sequencing of this TCR beta chain was carried out in a study of Ad26.COV2.S vaccination and SARS-CoV-2 variants. Looking at the study overall: Vaccine-arm donor from the placebo-controlled COV1001 Ad26.COV2.S trial. Ad26.COV2.S, an intramuscular injection, was given once or twice 56 days apart. Study results and limitations: Measurements of TCR breadth and depth may have given underestimates of the total T cell responses.

Worth noting for this clone: Its specificity is not known.

The CDR3 spans 15 residues. V gave up 1 base and J gave up 2 bases, with 12 bases separating them. Germline V gene lookup returns CDR1 SGHVS and CDR2 FQNEAQ. The treatment here: approximately 18 received Ad26.COV2.S at low or high dose, single or two shots; about 5 received placebo; per-sample allocation not given. The samples date from day 63 after the first vaccine or placebo injection. An Ad26 vector that expressed Wuhan-strain SARS-CoV-2 spike constituted the vaccine. Repertoires were generated with immunoSEQ multiplex PCR, while TCRdb's copy carries only in-frame clones and drops some. The repertoire includes around 500,000 clones, about nine tenths of them detected once, and about 1.5% sits in the top ten.

The sequence derives from a person between 18 and 65 years old who received the Ad26.COV2.S COVID-19 vaccine or a placebo. This chain connects TRBV7-8 to TRBJ2-7; unclear D gene. The sample consisted of peripheral blood, taken in a trial of Ad26.COV2.S vaccine versus placebo. CDR3 DNA sequence: TGTGCCAGCAGCTTAGAGGCGGAGTCCACCTACGAGCAGTACTTC. It yields the protein CASSLEAESTYEQYF.